A single sample gave rise to the 32 T cell receptor beta chains below, sequenced in a study of T cell changes during pregnancy in multiple sclerosis. Here immunoSEQ multiplex PCR was the method, and the copy in TCRdb shows in-frame clones only, minus some. This table holds tens of thousands of clones, 80% to 95% found once. Sequencing was performed on peripheral blood, taken before pregnancy. The receptors were gathered from a female donor with multiple sclerosis, enrolled in a pregnancy study.

This clone was found once. The J gene is TRBJ1-5, the V gene TRBV9; D is ambiguous. The V end lost 0 bases, the J end lost 7 bases, and 8 bases lay between the germline ends. Germline CDR1 SGDLS, CDR2 YYNGEE. The CDR3 loop spans 13 amino acids. In nucleotides, the CDR3 is TGTGCCAGCAGCGTAGGTCCGGGGCAGCCCCAGCATTTT. As protein: CASSVGPGQPQHF.

V and J are TRBV29-1 and TRBJ2-7; 10 positions agree with TRBD1. Germline V gene sequence: CDR1 SQVTM, CDR2 ANQGSEA. J lost 0 bases, V lost 4 bases, and 6 bases had no gene match. CDR3 size: 15 residues. The CDR3 DNA follows: TGCAGCGTTGTCCCGGGACAGGGGAGCTCCTACGAGCAGTACTTC. This encodes CSVVPGQGSSYEQYF.

This chain uses TRBV6-1 with TRBJ1-5, with D uncertain. Trimming shortened V by 7 bases and J by 0 bases, and 10 bases separated the two germline ends. The CDR3 consists of 14 residues. CDR1 is MNHNS, CDR2 SASEGT, per germline. The CDR3 reads CASTGAFSNQPQHF. The CDR3 DNA reads TGTGCCAGCACCGGAGCCTTTAGCAATCAGCCCCAGCATTTT.

The chain carries TRBV30 and TRBJ1-1; tentatively, D is TRBD1 (5 bases). The CDR3 is 13 residues long. CDR1 and CDR2 from the germline V gene are GTSNPN and SVGIG (reference sequence). V dropped 0 bases and J dropped 3 bases, with 8 bases sitting between them. DNA for the CDR3: TGTGCCTGGAGTGTAGGAGGGGACACTGAAGCTTTCTTT. Translated, it gives CAWSVGGDTEAFF.

The chain is built from TRBV7-8 and TRBJ2-7; weak D call: TRBD2 (7 bases). The V end was cut by 5 bases, the J end by 0 bases, with 14 bases between. The CDR3 extends over 15 amino acids. In germline, CDR1 is SGHVS, CDR2 FQNEAQ. The CDR3 nucleotides are TGTGCCAGCAGCATGAGGGGGGGACTCTCCTACGAGCAGTACTTC. This gives the protein CASSMRGGLSYEQYF.

The chain links TRBV27 to TRBJ2-7; 7 nucleotides agree with TRBD2. The ends lost 6 bases at V and 2 bases at J; junction bases unmatched: 7. Germline CDR1 and CDR2: MNHEY and SMNVEV (reference sequence). This CDR3 is 14 amino acids long. The CDR3 region is CASSQGGPPYEQYF. DNA for the CDR3: TGTGCCAGCAGCCAGGGAGGGCCTCCCTACGAGCAGTACTTC.

The V gene is TRBV6-5, the J gene TRBJ2-7; D unresolved. From germline, CDR1 is MNHEY and CDR2 SVGAGI. Trimming cost V 0 bases and J 2 bases, with 11 bases left between them. The CDR3 covers 15 residues. For the CDR3, the DNA is TGTGCCAGCAGTTACTCTATTATCAGTGCCTACGAGCAGTACTTC. Translation: CASSYSIISAYEQYF.

The chain couples TRBV19 to TRBJ2-1; D is unclear. Trimming took off 0 bases at V and 6 bases at J, with 12 bases between the two ends. CDR1 and CDR2 from the germline V gene are LNHDA and SQIVND (reference sequence). The length of the CDR3 is 15 residues. This CDR3 reads CASSIETISSNEQFF. The CDR3, as DNA: TGTGCCAGTAGTATAGAAACCATCTCTAGCAATGAGCAGTTCTTC.

This chain links TRBV6-1 with TRBJ1-3; 8 nucleotides line up with TRBD1. Germline V gives CDR1 MNHNS, CDR2 SASEGT. The CDR3 extends over 15 amino acids. The V and J ends lost 7 bases and 0 bases, in that order; junction bases with no gene match: 5. The CDR3 DNA is TGTGCCAGCACGACAGGGGAACGCTCTGGAAACACCATATATTTT. Translated, it gives CASTTGERSGNTIYF.

V and J are TRBV28 and TRBJ2-7; 9 bases are a match to TRBD1. Germline values: CDR1 MDHEN, CDR2 SYDVKM. The CDR3 covers 15 residues. V lost 4 bases, J lost 1 base, and 5 bases stayed unmatched. The CDR3 sequence is CASSSRDRVSYEQYF. In DNA, the CDR3 is TGTGCCAGCAGTTCCCGGGACAGGGTATCCTACGAGCAGTACTTC. Using reference TRBV28 and TRBJ2-7 for the parts outside the CDR3, the full variable domain is DVKVTQSSRYLVKRTGEKVFLECVQDMDHENMFWYRQDPGLGLRLIYFSYDVKMKEKGDIPEGYSVSREKKERFSLILESASTNQTSMYLCASSSRDRVSYEQYFGPGTRLTVT.

This clone was detected only once. The gene calls are TRBV2 and TRBJ2-3, with D perhaps TRBD2 (7 bases). V was trimmed by 6 bases and J by 2 bases, leaving 18 bases between them. CDR1 and CDR2 from the germline V gene are SNHLY and FYNNEI. The CDR3 totals 16 residues. The CDR3: CASSAPPRGLTDTQYF. The CDR3 bases are TGTGCCAGCAGCGCTCCCCCGCGGGGGCTCACAGATACGCAGTATTTT.

The chain carries TRBV10-2 and TRBJ2-7, with TRBD1 identical over 9 bases. This CDR3 region has 15 residues. Germline V gives CDR1 WSHSY, CDR2 SAAADI. J gave up 6 bases and V 6 bases, and 12 bases lay outside the gene matches. The CDR3 DNA reads TGCGCCAGCAGATCGGGACAGGGTATGGATAGCGAGCAGTACTTC. This codes for CASRSGQGMDSEQYF.

V usage is TRBV6-5 and J usage is TRBJ1-5, with D uncertain. Germline V gene data show CDR1 as MNHEY and CDR2 as SVGAGI. With 0 bases removed from V and 2 bases from J, the gap between germline ends came to 8 bases. The CDR3 is made up of 15 amino acids. The CDR3: CASSYSYGGNQPQHF. CDR3 DNA: TGTGCCAGCAGTTACTCGTACGGGGGCAATCAGCCCCAGCATTTT.

The chain has TRBV27 and TRBJ2-5; 7 bases align to TRBD2. The germline V gene has CDR1 MNHEY and CDR2 SMNVEV (reference sequence). CDR3 length: 15 amino acids. Trimming took 6 bases from V and 5 from J; bases not matched to a gene: 12. The CDR3: CASRTFLAGVETQYF. CDR3 nucleotides: TGTGCCAGCAGGACTTTCCTCGCGGGAGTCGAGACCCAGTACTTC.

The rearrangement links TRBV2 to TRBJ2-2, with 10 nucleotides matching TRBD1. CDR1 is SNHLY and CDR2 is FYNNEI in the germline V gene. Trimming at V came to 6 bases and at J to 0 bases, leaving 1 base not matched to a gene. The CDR3 is 15 residues long. As DNA, the CDR3 is TGTGCCAGCAGGACAGGGGGCGCGAACACCGGGGAGCTGTTTTTT. Protein sequence: CASRTGGANTGELFF.

This clone appeared a single time. CDR3 loop: CASSLGGGQKGGEQFF. CDR3 DNA sequence: TGTGCCAGCAGCTTGGGCGGAGGACAGAAAGGCGGTGAGCAGTTCTTC. This chain uses TRBV5-8 with TRBJ2-1, with D perhaps TRBD1 (6 bases). This CDR3 has 16 residues. With 0 bases removed from V and 9 bases from J, the gap between germline ends came to 19 bases. CDR1 SGHTS and CDR2 YDEGEE come from the germline V gene.

The rearrangement uses TRBV19 and TRBJ2-5, with 7 bases aligning to TRBD1. The CDR3 sequence is 14 residues long. Germline lookup yields CDR1 LNHDA and CDR2 SQIVND (reference sequence). Germline trimming cut 4 bases from V and 0 bases from J; bases unmatched to any gene: 2. The CDR3 loop reads CASSRTGHQETQYF. CDR3 in DNA: TGTGCCAGTAGTAGGACAGGCCACCAAGAGACCCAGTACTTC. The full variable domain, rest sourced from reference TRBV19 and TRBJ2-5, is DGGITQSPKYLFRKEGQNVTLSCEQNLNHDAMYWYRQDPGQGLRLIYYSQIVNDFQKGDIAEGYSVSREKKESFPLTVTSAQKNPTAFYLCASSRTGHQETQYFGPGTRLLVL.

The chain joins TRBV12-5 to TRBJ2-1; TRBD1 might be the D (6 bases). This CDR3 spans 15 amino acids. V was trimmed by 7 bases and J by 3 bases, leaving 16 bases between them. CDR1 and CDR2 (germline): LGHNT, FRNRAP. The CDR3 region is CASAPLGQHYNEQFF. For the CDR3, the DNA is TGTGCTAGTGCTCCGTTAGGACAGCACTACAATGAGCAGTTCTTC.

The CDR3 loop is CASGVRGRGNTIYF. CDR3 sequence (DNA): TGTGCCAGCGGGGTTAGGGGGCGAGGAAACACCATATATTTT. The chain recombines TRBV2 with TRBJ1-3; 7 bases align to TRBD1. Trimming removed 8 bases from V and 4 bases from J; junction bases left unmatched: 8. Germline values: CDR1 SNHLY, CDR2 FYNNEI. This CDR3 has 14 amino acids.

J is TRBJ2-3 and V is TRBV6-5, with 8 bases matching TRBD1. V gave up 5 bases and J gave up 2 bases; unmatched junction bases: 6. The CDR3 is 15 amino acids. CDR1 is MNHEY and CDR2 is SVGAGI in the germline V gene. The CDR3 nucleotides are TGTGCCAGCAGTATGAGGACAGGGACCACAGATACGCAGTATTTT. It translates to CASSMRTGTTDTQYF.

This clone was observed a single time. The chain links TRBV10-3 to TRBJ2-7; 8 bases align to TRBD1. Trimming at V came to 5 bases and at J to 5 bases, leaving 8 bases not matched to a gene. The length of the CDR3 is 14 residues. Looked up from germline, CDR1 is ENHRY and CDR2 is SYGVKD. CDR3 DNA sequence: TGTGCCATCAGTCCCTCGGCAGGGGGCAACGAGCAGTACTTC. Amino acids: CAISPSAGGNEQYF.

This chain uses TRBV6-1 with TRBJ2-1; TRBD2 matches 10 bases. Germline values: CDR1 MNHNS, CDR2 SASEGT. Trimming cost V 11 bases and J 8 bases; bases outside gene matches: 12. CDR3 length: 14 residues. The CDR3: CAGWTSGAGHEQFF. CDR3 in DNA: TGTGCCGGGTGGACTAGCGGTGCCGGCCATGAGCAGTTCTTC.

This rearrangement joins TRBV6-6 to TRBJ1-2; 9 bases fit TRBD1. V shed 4 bases, J shed 6 bases, and the junction held 6 bases outside the gene matches. The germline V gene has CDR1 MNHNY and CDR2 SVGAGI (reference sequence). The CDR3 length is 14 residues. The CDR3 here is CASSFTGGADGYTF. CDR3 bases: TGTGCCAGCAGTTTTACAGGGGGCGCGGATGGCTACACCTTC.

This chain links TRBV2 with TRBJ2-5; a weak D match, TRBD1 (5 bases). The CDR3 is 17 amino acids. Germline V gene sequence: CDR1 SNHLY, CDR2 FYNNEI. The V gene lost 8 bases and the J gene lost 5 bases, with 27 bases spanning the gap. The CDR3 DNA is TGTGCCAGCTCAAAAGGGGTGGCTCCTCGCAGTGGGGAGACCCAGTACTTC. Amino acid sequence: CASSKGVAPRSGETQYF.

The gene calls are TRBV4-2 and TRBJ2-7; no clear D gene. The CDR3 runs to 13 residues. CDR1 is LGHNA, CDR2 YNFKEQ, per germline. The V and J ends lost 0 bases and 6 bases respectively, with 9 bases between them. The DNA for the CDR3 is TGTGCCAGCAGCCAAGATTGGCTCTCCGAGCAGTACTTC. The encoded protein is CASSQDWLSEQYF.

The chain joins TRBV29-1 to TRBJ2-5; TRBD2 is a possible D gene (6 bases). The germline gives CDR1 SQVTM, CDR2 ANQGSEA. The CDR3 is made up of 15 amino acids. The germline V and J ends were trimmed by 0 bases and 5 bases, with 16 bases remaining between them. CDR3 bases: TGCAGCGTTGAAGATGGAGGGTTGGGGAGGGAGACCCAGTACTTC. It codes for CSVEDGGLGRETQYF.

This sequence joins TRBV7-9 and TRBJ1-4; the D gene is possibly TRBD1 (5 bases). Trimming took 3 bases from V and 0 from J, leaving 11 bases between them. From germline, CDR1 is SEHNR and CDR2 FQNEAQ (reference sequence). The CDR3 spans 16 residues. CDR3 amino acids: CASSLGGFTTNEKLFF. In DNA form, the CDR3 reads TGTGCCAGCAGCTTGGGGGGGTTTACAACTAATGAAAAACTGTTTTTT.

V usage is TRBV4-1 and J usage is TRBJ1-1; tentatively, D is TRBD1 (6 bases). The CDR3 totals 18 residues. Deletions cut 1 base from V and 0 bases from J, with 18 bases between. CDR1 is MGHRA and CDR2 is YSYEKL in the germline V gene. Here the CDR3 DNA reads TGCGCCAGCAGCCAAGGTTCCGGGACAAACCTAATGAACACTGAAGCTTTCTTT. Translated: CASSQGSGTNLMNTEAFF.

The CDR3 reads CASSFWEGTEAFF. The DNA for the CDR3 is TGTGCCAGCAGCTTTTGGGAGGGCACTGAAGCTTTCTTT. V and J are TRBV7-2 and TRBJ1-1; D not certain. The V end was cut by 3 bases, the J end by 4 bases, with 9 bases between. The length of the CDR3 is 13 residues. The germline V gene encodes CDR1 SGHTA and CDR2 FQGNSA. The full variable domain, with the rest looked up from reference TRBV7-2 and TRBJ1-1, is GAGVSQSPSNKVTEKGKDVELRCDPISGHTALYWYRQSLGQGLEFLIYFQGNSAPDKSGLPSDRFSAERTGGSVSTLTIQRTQQEDSAVYLCASSFWEGTEAFFGQGTRLTVV.

This clone was counted a single time. The chain couples TRBV4-2 to TRBJ1-2; 9 bases are shared with TRBD1. The CDR3 covers 18 residues. CDR1 and CDR2 from the germline V gene are LGHNA and YNFKEQ. The V segment lost 4 bases and the J segment 4 bases; nucleotides outside the gene matches: 16. The CDR3 DNA reads as TGTGCCAGCAGCCGAGCGAAAATTCCGGGACAGGGCCTCTATGGCTACACCTTC. Translated: CASSRAKIPGQGLYGYTF.

This chain uses TRBV7-9 with TRBJ2-7, with TRBD1 matching over 8 bases. The CDR3 contains 14 residues. J gave up 2 bases and V 5 bases, and 5 bases lay outside the gene matches. Germline V gene sequence: CDR1 SEHNR, CDR2 FQNEAQ (reference sequence). The CDR3 DNA sequence: TGTGCCAGCAGCCCCGGACAGGGAACCTACGAGCAGTACTTC. This gives the protein CASSPGQGTYEQYF.

The gene calls are TRBV23-1 and TRBJ1-5, with D perhaps TRBD1 (6 bases). TRBV23-1 is designated an ORF whose function remains uncertain. The CDR3 totals 17 residues. V shed 0 bases and J shed 6 bases, with 18 bases lying between them. The CDR3 here is CASSQSLNRDIGQPQHF. The CDR3 DNA reads as TGCGCCAGCAGTCAATCGCTCAACAGGGATATAGGTCAGCCCCAGCATTTT.